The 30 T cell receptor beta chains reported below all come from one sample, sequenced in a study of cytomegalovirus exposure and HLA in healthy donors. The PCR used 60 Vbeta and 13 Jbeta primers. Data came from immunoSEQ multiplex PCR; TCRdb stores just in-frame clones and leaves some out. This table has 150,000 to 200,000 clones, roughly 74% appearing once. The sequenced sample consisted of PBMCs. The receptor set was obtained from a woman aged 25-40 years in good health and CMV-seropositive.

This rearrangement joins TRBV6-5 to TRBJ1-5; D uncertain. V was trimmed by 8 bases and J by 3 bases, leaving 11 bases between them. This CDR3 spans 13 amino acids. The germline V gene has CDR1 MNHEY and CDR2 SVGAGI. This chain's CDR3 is CASELQFNQPQHF. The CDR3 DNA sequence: TGTGCCAGCGAGTTACAGTTCAATCAGCCCCAGCATTTT.

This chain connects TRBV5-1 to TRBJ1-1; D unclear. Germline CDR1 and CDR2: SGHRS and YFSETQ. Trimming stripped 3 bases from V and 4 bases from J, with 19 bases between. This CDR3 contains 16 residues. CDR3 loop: CASSSGRRASGTEAFF. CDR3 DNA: TGCGCCAGCAGCTCCGGACGGCGGGCCTCGGGCACTGAAGCTTTCTTT.

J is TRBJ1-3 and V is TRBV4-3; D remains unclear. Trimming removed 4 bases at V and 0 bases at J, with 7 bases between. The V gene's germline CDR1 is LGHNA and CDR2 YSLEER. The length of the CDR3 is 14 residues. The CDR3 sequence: CASSPTSSGNTIYF. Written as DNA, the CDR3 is TGCGCCAGCAGCCCCACAAGCTCTGGAAACACCATATATTTT.

CDR3 amino acids: CASSAPDRGLRELFF. The DNA for the CDR3 is TGTGCCAGCAGCGCCCCGGACAGGGGGTTGAGGGAGCTGTTTTTT. This sequence joins TRBV7-6 and TRBJ2-2; 10 positions agree with TRBD1. The V and J ends lost 5 bases and 9 bases, in that order; junction bases with no gene match: 9. CDR1 SGHVS and CDR2 FNYEAQ come from the germline V gene. This CDR3 is 15 amino acids long.

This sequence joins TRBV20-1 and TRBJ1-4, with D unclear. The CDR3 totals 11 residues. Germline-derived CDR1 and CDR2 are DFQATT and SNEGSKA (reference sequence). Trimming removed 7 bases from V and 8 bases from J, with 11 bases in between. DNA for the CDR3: TGCAGTGGGGCCCTCCGGGAAAAACTGTTTTTT. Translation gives CSGALREKLFF.

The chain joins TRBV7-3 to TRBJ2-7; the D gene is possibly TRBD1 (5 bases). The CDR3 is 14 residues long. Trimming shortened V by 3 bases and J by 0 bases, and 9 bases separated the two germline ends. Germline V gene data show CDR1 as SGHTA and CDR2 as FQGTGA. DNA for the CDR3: TGTGCCAGCAGCTTCGGGCAGGGCTCCTACGAGCAGTACTTC. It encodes CASSFGQGSYEQYF.

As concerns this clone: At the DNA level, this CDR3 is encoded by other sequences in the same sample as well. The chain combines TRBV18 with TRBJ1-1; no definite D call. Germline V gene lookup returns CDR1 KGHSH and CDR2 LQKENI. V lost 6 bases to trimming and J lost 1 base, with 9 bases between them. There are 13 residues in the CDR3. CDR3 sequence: CASSPDTNTEAFF. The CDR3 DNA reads TGTGCCAGCTCCCCTGACACGAACACTGAAGCTTTCTTT.

The CDR3 loop is CASSRRGADTQYF. Written as DNA, the CDR3 is TGTGCCAGCAGTCGCAGGGGGGCAGATACGCAGTATTTT. V and J are TRBV25-1 and TRBJ2-3, with D tentatively TRBD1 (7 bases). Deletions cut 5 bases from V and 4 bases from J, with 10 bases between. CDR1 is MGHDK and CDR2 is SYGVNS in the germline V gene. This CDR3 is 13 amino acids long.

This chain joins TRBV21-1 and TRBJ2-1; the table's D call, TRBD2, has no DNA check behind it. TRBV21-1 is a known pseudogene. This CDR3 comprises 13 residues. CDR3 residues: CASSKATTIRQFF. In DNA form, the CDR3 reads TGTGCCAGCAGCAAAGCTACGACTATTCGGCAGTTCTTC.

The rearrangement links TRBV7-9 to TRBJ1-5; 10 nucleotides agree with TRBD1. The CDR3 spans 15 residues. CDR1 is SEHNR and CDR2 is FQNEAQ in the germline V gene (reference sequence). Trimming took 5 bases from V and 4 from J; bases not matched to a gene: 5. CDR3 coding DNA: TGTGCCAGCAGCCAGGTGGGACAGGGGAATCAGCCCCAGCATTTT. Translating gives CASSQVGQGNQPQHF.

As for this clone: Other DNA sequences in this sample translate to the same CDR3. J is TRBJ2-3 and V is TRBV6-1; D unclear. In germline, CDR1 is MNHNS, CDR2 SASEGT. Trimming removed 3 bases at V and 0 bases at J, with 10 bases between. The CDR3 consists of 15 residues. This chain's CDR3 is CASSDTRSSTDTQYF. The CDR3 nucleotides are TGTGCCAGCAGTGATACGAGATCAAGCACAGATACGCAGTATTTT.

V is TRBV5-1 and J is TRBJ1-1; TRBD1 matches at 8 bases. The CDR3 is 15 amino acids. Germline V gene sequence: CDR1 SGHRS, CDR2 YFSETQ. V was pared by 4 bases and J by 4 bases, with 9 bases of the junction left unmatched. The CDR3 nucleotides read TGCGCCAGCAGCCAGGACAGGGCCCCTCGCACTGAAGCTTTCTTT. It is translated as CASSQDRAPRTEAFF.

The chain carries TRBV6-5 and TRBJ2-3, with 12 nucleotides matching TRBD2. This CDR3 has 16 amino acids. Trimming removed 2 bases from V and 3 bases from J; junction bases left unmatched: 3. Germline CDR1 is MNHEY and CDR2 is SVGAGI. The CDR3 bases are TGTGCCAGCAGTTACCAGACTAGCGGGGGTACAGATACGCAGTATTTT. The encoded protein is CASSYQTSGGTDTQYF.

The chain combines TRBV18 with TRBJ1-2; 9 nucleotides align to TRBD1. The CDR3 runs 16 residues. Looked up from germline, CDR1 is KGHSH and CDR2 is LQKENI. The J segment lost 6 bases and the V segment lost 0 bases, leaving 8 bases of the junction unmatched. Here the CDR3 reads CASSPPNTGTGNGYTF. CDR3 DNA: TGTGCCAGCTCACCACCTAATACCGGGACAGGGAATGGCTACACCTTC.

The CDR3 loop reads CASSRDRSYNQPQHF. The CDR3 nucleotides are TGTGCCAGCAGTAGGGACAGGAGTTACAATCAGCCCCAGCATTTT. The rearrangement links TRBV6-1 to TRBJ1-5, with 8 bases lining up with TRBD1. The CDR3 has 15 amino acids. Germline CDR1 is MNHNS and CDR2 is SASEGT. J lost 3 bases, V lost 5 bases, and 6 bases had no gene match.

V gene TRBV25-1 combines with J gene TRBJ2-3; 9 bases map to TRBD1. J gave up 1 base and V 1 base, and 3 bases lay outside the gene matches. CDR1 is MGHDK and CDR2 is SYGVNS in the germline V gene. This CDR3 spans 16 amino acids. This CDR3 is CASSESRQGGTDTQYF. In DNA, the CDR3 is TGTGCCAGCAGTGAATCCCGACAGGGGGGCACAGATACGCAGTATTTT. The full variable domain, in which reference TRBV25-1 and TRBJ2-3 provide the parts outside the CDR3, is EADIYQTPRYLVIGTGKKITLECSQTMGHDKMYWYQQDPGMELHLIHYSYGVNSTEKGDLSSESTVSRIRTEHFPLTLESARPSHTSQYLCASSESRQGGTDTQYFGPGTRLTVL.

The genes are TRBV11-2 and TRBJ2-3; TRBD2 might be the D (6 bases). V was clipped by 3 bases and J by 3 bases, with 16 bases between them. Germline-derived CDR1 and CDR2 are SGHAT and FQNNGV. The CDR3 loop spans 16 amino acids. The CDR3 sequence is CASSFWGERSTDTQYF. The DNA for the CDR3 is TGTGCCAGCAGCTTCTGGGGGGAAAGGAGTACAGATACGCAGTATTTT. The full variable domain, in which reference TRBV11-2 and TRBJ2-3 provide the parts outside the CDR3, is EAGVAQSPRYKIIEKRQSVAFWCNPISGHATLYWYQQILGQGPKLLIQFQNNGVVDDSQLPKDRFSAERLKGVDSTLKIQPAKLEDSAVYLCASSFWGERSTDTQYFGPGTRLTVL.

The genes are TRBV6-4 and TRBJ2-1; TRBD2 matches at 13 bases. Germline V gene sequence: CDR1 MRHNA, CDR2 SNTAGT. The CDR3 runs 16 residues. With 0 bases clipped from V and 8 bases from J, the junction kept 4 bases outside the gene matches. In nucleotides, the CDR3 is TGTGCCAGCAGTGACTCGACTAGCGGGAGGTTCTATGAGCAGTTCTTC. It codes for CASSDSTSGRFYEQFF.

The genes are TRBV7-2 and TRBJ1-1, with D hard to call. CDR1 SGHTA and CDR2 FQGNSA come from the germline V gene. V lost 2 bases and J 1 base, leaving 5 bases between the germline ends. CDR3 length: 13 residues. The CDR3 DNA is TGTGCCAGCAGCTTATCCTGGAACACTGAAGCTTTCTTT. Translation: CASSLSWNTEAFF. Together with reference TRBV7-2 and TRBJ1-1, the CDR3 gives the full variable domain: GAGVSQSPSNKVTEKGKDVELRCDPISGHTALYWYRQSLGQGLEFLIYFQGNSAPDKSGLPSDRFSAERTGGSVSTLTIQRTQQEDSAVYLCASSLSWNTEAFFGQGTRLTVV.

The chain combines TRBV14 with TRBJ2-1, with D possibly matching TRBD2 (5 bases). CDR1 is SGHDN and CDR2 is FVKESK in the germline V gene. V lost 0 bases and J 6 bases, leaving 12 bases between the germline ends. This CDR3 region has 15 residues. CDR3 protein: CASSQETFRGNEQFF. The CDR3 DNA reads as TGTGCCAGCAGCCAAGAAACCTTTCGGGGCAATGAGCAGTTCTTC.

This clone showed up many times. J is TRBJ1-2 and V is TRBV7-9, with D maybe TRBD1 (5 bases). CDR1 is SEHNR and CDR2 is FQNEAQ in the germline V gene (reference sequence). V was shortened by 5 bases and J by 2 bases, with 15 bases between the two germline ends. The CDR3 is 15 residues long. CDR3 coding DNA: TGTGCCAGCAGCATTACGGGGGTTTACAACTATGGCTACACCTTC. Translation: CASSITGVYNYGYTF.

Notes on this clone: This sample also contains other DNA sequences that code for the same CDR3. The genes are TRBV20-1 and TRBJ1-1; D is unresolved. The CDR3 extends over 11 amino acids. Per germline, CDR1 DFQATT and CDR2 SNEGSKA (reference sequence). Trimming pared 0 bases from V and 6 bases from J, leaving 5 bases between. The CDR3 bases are TGCAGTGCTAGAGACAGTCCTGAAGCTTTCTTT. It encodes CSARDSPEAFF.

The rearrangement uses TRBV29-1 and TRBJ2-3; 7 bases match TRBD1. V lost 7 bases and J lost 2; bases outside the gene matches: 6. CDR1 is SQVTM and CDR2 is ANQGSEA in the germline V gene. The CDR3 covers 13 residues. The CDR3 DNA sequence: TGCAGCGGGAGACAGGGCTACACAGATACGCAGTATTTT. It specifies CSGRQGYTDTQYF.

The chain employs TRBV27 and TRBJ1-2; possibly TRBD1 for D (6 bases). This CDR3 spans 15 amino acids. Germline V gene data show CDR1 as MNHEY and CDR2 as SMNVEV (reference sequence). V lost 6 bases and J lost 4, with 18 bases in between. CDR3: CASREEGGDLYGYTF. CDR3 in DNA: TGTGCCAGCAGGGAGGAGGGGGGGGACCTCTATGGCTACACCTTC.

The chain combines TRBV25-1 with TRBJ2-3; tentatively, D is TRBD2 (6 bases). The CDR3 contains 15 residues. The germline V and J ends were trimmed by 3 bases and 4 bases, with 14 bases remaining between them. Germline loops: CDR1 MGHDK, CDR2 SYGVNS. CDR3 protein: CASSELPGSADTQYF. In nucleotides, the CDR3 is TGTGCCAGCAGTGAGTTGCCCGGGAGCGCAGATACGCAGTATTTT.

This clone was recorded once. The CDR3 spells CASSWGDGPYEQYF. CDR3 nucleotides: TGTGCCAGCAGCTGGGGGGACGGACCCTACGAGCAGTACTTC. The V and J genes are TRBV5-6 and TRBJ2-7; a weak D match, TRBD2 (6 bases). This CDR3 contains 14 residues. The germline V gene has CDR1 SGHDT and CDR2 YYEEEE. V was trimmed by 3 bases and J by 2 bases, leaving 12 bases between them.

The chain's CDR3 is CASSEGELRDEAFF. CDR3 DNA: TGTGCCAGCAGTGAAGGGGAACTCAGGGATGAAGCTTTCTTT. This chain uses TRBV6-1 with TRBJ1-1; possible D gene TRBD1, 5 bases. Trimming took off 1 base at V and 7 bases at J, with 13 bases between the two ends. The germline V gene encodes CDR1 MNHNS and CDR2 SASEGT. The CDR3 totals 14 residues.

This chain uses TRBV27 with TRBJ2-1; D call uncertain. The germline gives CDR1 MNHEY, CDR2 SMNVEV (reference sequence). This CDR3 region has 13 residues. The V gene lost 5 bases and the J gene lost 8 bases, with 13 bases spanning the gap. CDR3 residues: CASSPRESHEQFF. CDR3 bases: TGTGCCAGCAGTCCCCGCGAGTCCCATGAGCAGTTCTTC.

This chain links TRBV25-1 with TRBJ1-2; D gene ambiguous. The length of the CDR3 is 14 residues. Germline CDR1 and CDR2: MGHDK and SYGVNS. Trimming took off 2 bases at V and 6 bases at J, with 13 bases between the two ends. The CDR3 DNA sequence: TGTGCCAGCAGTGAAGGTCGTGCAGTGAATGGCTACACCTTC. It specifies CASSEGRAVNGYTF.

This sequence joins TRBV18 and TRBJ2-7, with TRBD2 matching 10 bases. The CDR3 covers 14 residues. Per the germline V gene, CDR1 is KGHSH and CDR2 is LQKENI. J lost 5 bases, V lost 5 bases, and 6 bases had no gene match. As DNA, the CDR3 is TGTGCCAGCTCAACCGGGACTAGCGTTCACGAGCAGTACTTC. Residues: CASSTGTSVHEQYF.